This T cell receptor (beta chain) was retrieved from a study of blood T cell repertoires in COVID-19. CDR1 SGDLS and CDR2 YYNGEE come from the germline V gene. There are 17 residues in the CDR3. Trimming at V came to 4 bases and at J to 2 bases, leaving 12 bases not matched to a gene. The assay was immunoSEQ multiplex PCR, and TCRdb's table has in-frame clones only and misses some. Here the sample spans some 400,000 clones, around 87% being singletons. The source of this sequence is a man aged 25-40 years who had recovered from COVID-19. The gene calls are TRBV9 and TRBJ2-5; 9 bases align to TRBD2. Sequenced sample: PBMCs or T cells enriched from blood (not recorded which). The CDR3 spells CASSRTPRAGGQETQYF. In DNA, the CDR3 is TGTGCCAGCAGCCGGACCCCTAGAGCGGGGGGTCAAGAGACCCAGTACTTC.